The clone carrying this T cell receptor beta chain came up a few times. Its cognate antigen is unknown. Germline-derived CDR1 and CDR2 are MDHEN and SYDVKM. The CDR3 is 11 residues long. Trimming removed 7 bases from V and 8 bases from J, with 9 bases in between. The data stem from a study of cytomegalovirus exposure and HLA in healthy donors. Study observations and caveats: Specificity for CMV antigens was confirmed in vitro for a few of the CMV-associated chains. According to reports, the classifier identified cytomegalovirus status with high specificity and sensitivity. Some TCR beta chains (over 150 of them) were listed as cytomegalovirus-associated.

Assay used: immunoSEQ multiplex PCR; TCRdb lists only in-frame clones, some missing. The sample includes about 160,000 clones, more than 70% of them seen just once. The chain joins TRBV28 to TRBJ2-1; D call uncertain. This clonotype originated in a man aged 18-30 years in good health and CMV-seronegative. The sequencing input was PBMCs. The chain's CDR3 is CASTPVDEQFF. As DNA, the CDR3 is TGTGCCAGCACCCCGGTCGATGAGCAGTTCTTC.